This T cell receptor beta chain comes out of a study of graft-versus-host responses after intestinal transplantation. On the study more broadly: Every recipient underwent anti-thymocyte globulin induction, then tacrolimus and steroids for approximately 3 years.

Overall study findings and caveats: Recipient marrow contained GvH clones, some of which appeared first in ileum or blood. Circulating GvH clones peaking coincided with falling HvG clones soon after transplant.

As regards this clone: What it binds is unknown.

Germline trimming cut 0 bases from V and 1 base from J; bases unmatched to any gene: 6. Germline V gene lookup returns CDR1 SGHDT and CDR2 YYEEEE. This CDR3 region has 18 residues. Produced via immunoSEQ multiplex PCR; TCRdb's table is partial and in-frame only. The table includes around 30,000 clones, about 92% detected once. The source of this sequence is a human patient who received an intestinal transplant, so some T cells may come from the graft donor. V usage is TRBV5-6 and J usage is TRBJ2-5; 13 bases line up with TRBD2. Sequenced here: PBMCs, sampled just over 65 days after intestinal transplant. DNA for the CDR3: TGTGCCAGCAGCTTGGGGACTAGCGGGGGCGCACTCCAAGAGACCCAGTACTTC. Protein product: CASSLGTSGGALQETQYF. Combining the CDR3 with reference TRBV5-6 and TRBJ2-5 gives the whole variable domain DAGVTQSPTHLIKTRGQQVTLRCSPKSGHDTVSWYQQALGQGPQFIFQYYEEEERQRGNFPDRFSGHQFPNYSSELNVNALLLGDSALYLCASSLGTSGGALQETQYFGPGTRLLVL.